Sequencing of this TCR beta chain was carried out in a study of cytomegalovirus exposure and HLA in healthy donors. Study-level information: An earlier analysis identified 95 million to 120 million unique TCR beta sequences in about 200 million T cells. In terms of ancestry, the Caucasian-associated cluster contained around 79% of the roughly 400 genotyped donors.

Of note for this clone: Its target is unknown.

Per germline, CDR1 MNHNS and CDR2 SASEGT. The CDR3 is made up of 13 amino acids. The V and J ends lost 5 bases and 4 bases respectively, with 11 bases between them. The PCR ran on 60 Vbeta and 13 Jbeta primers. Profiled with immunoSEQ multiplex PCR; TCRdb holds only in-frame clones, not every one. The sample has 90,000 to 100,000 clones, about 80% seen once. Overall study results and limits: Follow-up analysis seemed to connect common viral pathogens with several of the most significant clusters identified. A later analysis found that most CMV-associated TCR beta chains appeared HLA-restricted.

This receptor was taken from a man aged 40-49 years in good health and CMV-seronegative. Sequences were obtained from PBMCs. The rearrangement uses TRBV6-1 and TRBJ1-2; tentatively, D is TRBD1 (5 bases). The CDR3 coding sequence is TGTGCCAGCAGTCTGGACACACTCTATGGCTACACCTTC. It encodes CASSLDTLYGYTF.